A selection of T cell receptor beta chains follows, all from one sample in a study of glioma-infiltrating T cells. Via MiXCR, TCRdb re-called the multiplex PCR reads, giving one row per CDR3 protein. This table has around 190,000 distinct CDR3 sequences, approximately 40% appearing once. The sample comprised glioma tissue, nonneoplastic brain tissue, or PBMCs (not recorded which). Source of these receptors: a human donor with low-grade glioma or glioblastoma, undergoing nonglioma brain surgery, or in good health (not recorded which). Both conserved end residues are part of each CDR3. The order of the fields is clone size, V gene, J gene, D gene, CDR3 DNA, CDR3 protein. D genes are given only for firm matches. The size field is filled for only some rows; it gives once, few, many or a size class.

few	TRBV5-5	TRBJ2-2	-	TGTGCCAGCACGGATTACCTACCCGGGGAGCTGTTTTTT	CASTDYLPGELFF
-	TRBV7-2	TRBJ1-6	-	TGTGCCAGCAGCCCGCAGGGGACGAGCCCCACTTATAATTCACCCCTCCACTTT	CASSPQGTSPTYNSPLHF
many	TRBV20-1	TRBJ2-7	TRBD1	TGCAGTGCCCCGGGACAGACATCCTACGAGCAGTACTTC	CSAPGQTSYEQYF
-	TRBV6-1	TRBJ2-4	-	TGTGCCAGCAGTGAATCGGGGCCCAACATTCAGTACTTC	CASSESGPNIQYF
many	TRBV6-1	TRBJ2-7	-	TGTGCCAGCAGTCGGGAGTCCTCAGGCTACGAGCAGTACTTC	CASSRESSGYEQYF
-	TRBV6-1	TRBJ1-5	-	TGTGCCAGCAGCCCTCAGGGAAGAAATCGGCCCCAGCATTTT	CASSPQGRNRPQHF
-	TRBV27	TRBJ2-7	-	TGTGCCAGCAGTTTAACTACGTTCGACGAGCAGTACTTC	CASSLTTFDEQYF
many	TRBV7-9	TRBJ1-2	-	TGTGCCAGCAGCTTAGCAGTCAGTAACTATGGCTACACCTTC	CASSLAVSNYGYTF
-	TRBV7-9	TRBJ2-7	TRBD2	TGTGCCAGCAGCTTAGGGACTAGCGGGAGAAGCGACGAGCAGTACTTC	CASSLGTSGRSDEQYF
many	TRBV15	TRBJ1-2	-	TGTGCCACCAGCAGAGGGGGGGACGGCAGGCGGCTCGGCTACACCTTC	CATSRGGDGRRLGYTF
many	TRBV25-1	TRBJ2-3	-	TGTGCCAGCAGTGACTTCTCCACAGATACGCAGTATTTT	CASSDFSTDTQYF
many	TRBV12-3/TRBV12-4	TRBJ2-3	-	TGTGCCAGCAGTAGCGGGACAACGGAGACAGATACGCAGTATTTT	CASSSGTTETDTQYF
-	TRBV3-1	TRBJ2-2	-	TGTGTCAGCAGCCAAGAATACACCGGGGAGCTGTTTTTT	CVSSQEYTGELFF
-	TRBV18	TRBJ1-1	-	TGTGCCAGCTCACCGCGGTGGGCCAAGGGCGGGACGAACACTGAAGCTTTCTTT	CASSPRWAKGGTNTEAFF
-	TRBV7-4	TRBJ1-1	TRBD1	TGTGCCAGCAGCTTACTTTGCGGGGTCCCTATTCCGGGACAGAAGAACACTGAAGCTTTCTTT	CASSLLCGVPIPGQKNTEAFF
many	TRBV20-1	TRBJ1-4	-	TGCAGTGCTAGTCGCGAAAAACTGTTTTTT	CSASREKLFF
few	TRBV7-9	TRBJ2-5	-	TGTGCCAGCAGCTTCGGCAGCCCAGAGACCCAGTACTTC	CASSFGSPETQYF
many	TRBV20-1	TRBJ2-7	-	TGCAGTGCTAACAGGGACGCGCAGTACTTC	CSANRDAQYF
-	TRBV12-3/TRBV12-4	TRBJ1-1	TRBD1	TGTGCCAGCAGTTCTACAGGGGGCACTGAAGCTTTCTTT	CASSSTGGTEAFF
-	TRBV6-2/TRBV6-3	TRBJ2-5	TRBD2	TGTGCCAGCAGCCCCGGGACTAGCGGGAGAGAGACCAAGTACTTC	CASSPGTSGRETKYF
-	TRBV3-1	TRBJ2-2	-	TGTGCCTGCGGTTCCGGAGCCACAATGAACACCGGGGGGCTGTTTTTT	CACGSGATMNTGGLFF
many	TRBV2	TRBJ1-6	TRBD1	TGTGCCAGCACGGAACAGGGGTATTCACCCCTCCACTTT	CASTEQGYSPLHF
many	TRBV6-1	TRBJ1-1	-	TGTGCCAGCAGACGGAATCTTGAAGCTTTCTTT	CASRRNLEAFF
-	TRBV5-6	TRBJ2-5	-	TGTGCCAGCCTTAGCGGTGCGGAAGAGACCCAGTACTTC	CASLSGAEETQYF
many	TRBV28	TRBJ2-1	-	TGTGCCAGCAGTTTAGATGGGCTAGCGCACAATGAGCAGTTCTTC	CASSLDGLAHNEQFF
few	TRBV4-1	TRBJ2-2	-	TGCGCCAGCAGCCGCGGGGAGGGGGCCACCGGGGAGCTGTTTTTT	CASSRGEGATGELFF
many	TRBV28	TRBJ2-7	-	TGTGCCAGCAGTGAGGTCCCAGCGGCCGAGCAGTACTTC	CASSEVPAAEQYF
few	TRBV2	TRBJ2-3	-	TGTGCCAGCAGTGAAAGGTACACAGATACGCAGTATTTT	CASSERYTDTQYF
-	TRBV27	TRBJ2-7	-	TGTGCCAGCAGTTTAGGAGGACAGCTGTCGTACGAGCAGTGCTTC	CASSLGGQLSYEQCF
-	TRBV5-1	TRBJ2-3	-	TGCGCCAGCAGCATAGGGACCGACACAGATACGCAGTATTTT	CASSIGTDTDTQYF
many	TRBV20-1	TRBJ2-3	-	TGCAGTGCTAGTGGTGAAGATACGCAGTATTTT	CSASGEDTQYF
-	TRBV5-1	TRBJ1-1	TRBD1	TGCGCCAGCAGCGATCAGGGACAGGGCAACACTGAAGCTTTCTTT	CASSDQGQGNTEAFF
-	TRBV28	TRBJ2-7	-	TGTGCCAGCAGTCTCGGGACGGATGGCCGCGAGCAGTACTTC	CASSLGTDGREQYF